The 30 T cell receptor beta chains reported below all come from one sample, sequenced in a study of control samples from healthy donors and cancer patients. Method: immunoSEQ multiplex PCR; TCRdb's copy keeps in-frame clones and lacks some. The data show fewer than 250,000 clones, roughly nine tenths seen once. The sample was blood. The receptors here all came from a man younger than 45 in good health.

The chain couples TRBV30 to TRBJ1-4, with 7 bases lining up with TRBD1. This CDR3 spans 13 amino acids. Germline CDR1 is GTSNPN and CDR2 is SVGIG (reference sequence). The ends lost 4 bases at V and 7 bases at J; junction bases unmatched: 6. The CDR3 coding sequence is TGTGCCTGGATTCGACAGGGAGGTGAAAAACTGTTTTTT. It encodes CAWIRQGGEKLFF.

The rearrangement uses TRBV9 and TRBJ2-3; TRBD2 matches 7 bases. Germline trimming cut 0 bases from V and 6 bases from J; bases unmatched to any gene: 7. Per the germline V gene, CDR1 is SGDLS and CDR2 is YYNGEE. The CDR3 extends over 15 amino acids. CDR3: CASSVGKRGADTQYF. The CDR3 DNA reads TGTGCCAGCAGCGTAGGGAAGCGGGGTGCGGATACGCAGTATTTT.

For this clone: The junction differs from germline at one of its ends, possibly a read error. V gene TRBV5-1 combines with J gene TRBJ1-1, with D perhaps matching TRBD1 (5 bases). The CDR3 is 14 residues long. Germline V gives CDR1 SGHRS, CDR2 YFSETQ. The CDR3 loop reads CASSHRGRNSEAFF. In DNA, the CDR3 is TGCGCCAGCAGCCATAGGGGTAGGAACTCTGAAGCTTTCTTT.

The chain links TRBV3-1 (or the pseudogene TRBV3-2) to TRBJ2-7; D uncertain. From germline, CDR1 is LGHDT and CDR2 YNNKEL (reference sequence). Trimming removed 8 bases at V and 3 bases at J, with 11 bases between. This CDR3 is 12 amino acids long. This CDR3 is CASSLGNYEQYF. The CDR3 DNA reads TGTGCCAGCTCGCTGGGGAACTACGAGCAGTACTTC.

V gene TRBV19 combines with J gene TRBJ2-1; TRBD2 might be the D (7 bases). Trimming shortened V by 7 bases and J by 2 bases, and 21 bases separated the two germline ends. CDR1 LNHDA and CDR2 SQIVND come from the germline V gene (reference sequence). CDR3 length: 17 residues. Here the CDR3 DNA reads TGTGCCAGTATTGGCCCACAAGGGGGGGGAGCCTACAATGAGCAGTTCTTC. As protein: CASIGPQGGGAYNEQFF.

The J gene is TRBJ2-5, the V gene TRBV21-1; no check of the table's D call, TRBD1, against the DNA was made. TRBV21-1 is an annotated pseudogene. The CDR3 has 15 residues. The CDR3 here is CASSKDRMFQETQYF. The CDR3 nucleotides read TGTGCCAGCAGCAAAGACAGGATGTTTCAAGAGACCCAGTACTTC.

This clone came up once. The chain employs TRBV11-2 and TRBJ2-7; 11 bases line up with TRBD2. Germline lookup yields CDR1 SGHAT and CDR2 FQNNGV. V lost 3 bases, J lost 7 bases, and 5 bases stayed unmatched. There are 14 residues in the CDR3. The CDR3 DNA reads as TGTGCCAGCAGCTTGACTAGCGGGGAGCGGGAGCAGTACTTC. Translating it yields CASSLTSGEREQYF.

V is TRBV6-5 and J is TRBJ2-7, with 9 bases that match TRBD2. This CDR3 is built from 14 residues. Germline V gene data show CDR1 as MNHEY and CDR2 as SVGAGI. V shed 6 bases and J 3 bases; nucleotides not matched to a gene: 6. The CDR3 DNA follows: TGTGCCAGCAGGAAAGCTAGCGGGGTCTACGAGCAGTACTTC. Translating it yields CASRKASGVYEQYF.

CDR3 coding DNA: TGTGCCAGCAGTTTAGACAGGGGGTACTCCTACGAGCAGTACTTC. Amino acids: CASSLDRGYSYEQYF. This sequence joins TRBV27 and TRBJ2-7, with 9 bases identical to TRBD1. This CDR3 comprises 15 residues. J was trimmed by 0 bases and V by 2 bases; bases with no gene match: 2. The germline gives CDR1 MNHEY, CDR2 SMNVEV (reference sequence).

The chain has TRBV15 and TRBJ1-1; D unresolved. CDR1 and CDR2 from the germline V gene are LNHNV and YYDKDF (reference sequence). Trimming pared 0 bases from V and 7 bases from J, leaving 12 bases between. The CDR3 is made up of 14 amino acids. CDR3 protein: CATSRDKAAIEAFF. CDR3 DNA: TGTGCCACCAGCAGAGATAAGGCGGCGATTGAAGCTTTCTTT.

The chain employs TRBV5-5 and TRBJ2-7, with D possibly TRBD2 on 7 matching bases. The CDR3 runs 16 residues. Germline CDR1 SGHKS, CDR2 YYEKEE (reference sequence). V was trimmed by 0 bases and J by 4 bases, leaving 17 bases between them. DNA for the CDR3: TGTGCCAGCAGCTTGGAGGGGGGCGGGGGACGGTACGAGCAGTACTTC. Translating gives CASSLEGGGGRYEQYF.

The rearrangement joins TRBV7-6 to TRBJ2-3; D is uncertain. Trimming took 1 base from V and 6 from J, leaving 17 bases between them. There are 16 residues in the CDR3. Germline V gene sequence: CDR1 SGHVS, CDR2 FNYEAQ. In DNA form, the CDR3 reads TGTGCCAGCAGCTTAGAACGGGCCGAGAATACCGATACGCAGTATTTT. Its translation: CASSLERAENTDTQYF.

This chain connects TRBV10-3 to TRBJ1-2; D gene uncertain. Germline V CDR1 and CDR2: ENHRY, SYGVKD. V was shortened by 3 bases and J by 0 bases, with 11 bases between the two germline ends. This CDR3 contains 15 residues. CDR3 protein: CAISDRQNSNYGYTF. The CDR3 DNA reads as TGTGCCATCAGTGATCGGCAGAACTCTAACTATGGCTACACCTTC.

The CDR3 reads CASSQQGAKGNTIYF. The CDR3 coding sequence is TGTGCCAGCAGCCAACAGGGGGCGAAGGGAAACACCATATATTTT. This chain links TRBV9 with TRBJ1-3; 9 nucleotides agree with TRBD1. Unmatched junction bases numbered 6, after V lost 4 bases and J lost 4 bases. Germline CDR1 and CDR2: SGDLS and YYNGEE. The CDR3 has 15 residues.

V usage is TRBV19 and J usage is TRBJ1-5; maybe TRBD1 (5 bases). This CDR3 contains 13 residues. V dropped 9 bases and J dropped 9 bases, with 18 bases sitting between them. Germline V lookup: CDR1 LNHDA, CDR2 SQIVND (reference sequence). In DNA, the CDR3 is TGTGCCAGAGGGCTCAGGGCGCCGGGGCCCCAGCATTTT. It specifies CARGLRAPGPQHF. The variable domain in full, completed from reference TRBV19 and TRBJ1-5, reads DGGITQSPKYLFRKEGQNVTLSCEQNLNHDAMYWYRQDPGQGLRLIYYSQIVNDFQKGDIAEGYSVSREKKESFPLTVTSAQKNPTAFYLCARGLRAPGPQHFGDGTRLSIL.

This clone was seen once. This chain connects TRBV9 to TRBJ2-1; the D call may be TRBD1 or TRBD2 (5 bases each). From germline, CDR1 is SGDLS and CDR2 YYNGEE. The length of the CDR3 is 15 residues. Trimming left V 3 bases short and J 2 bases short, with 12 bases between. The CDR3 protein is CASSDGGSTYNEQFF. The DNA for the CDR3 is TGTGCCAGCAGCGATGGGGGTTCGACCTACAATGAGCAGTTCTTC.

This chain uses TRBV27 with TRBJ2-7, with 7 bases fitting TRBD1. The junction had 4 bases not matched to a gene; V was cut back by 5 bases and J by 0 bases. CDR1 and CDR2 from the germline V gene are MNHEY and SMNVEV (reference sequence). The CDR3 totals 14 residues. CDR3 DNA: TGTGCCAGCAGTCTAACAGGGGCCTCCTACGAGCAGTACTTC. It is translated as CASSLTGASYEQYF.

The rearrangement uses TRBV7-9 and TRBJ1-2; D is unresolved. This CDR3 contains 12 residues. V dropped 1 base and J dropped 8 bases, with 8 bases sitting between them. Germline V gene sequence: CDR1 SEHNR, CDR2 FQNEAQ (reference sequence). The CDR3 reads CASSLDSSGYTF. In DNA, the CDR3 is TGTGCCAGCAGCTTAGACAGTTCGGGCTACACCTTC.

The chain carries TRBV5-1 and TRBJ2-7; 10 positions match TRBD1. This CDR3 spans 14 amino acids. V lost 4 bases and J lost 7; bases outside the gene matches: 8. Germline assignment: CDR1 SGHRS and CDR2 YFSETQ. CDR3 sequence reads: CASSIRQGAGEQYF. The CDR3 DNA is TGCGCCAGCAGCATACGACAGGGGGCTGGGGAGCAGTACTTC.

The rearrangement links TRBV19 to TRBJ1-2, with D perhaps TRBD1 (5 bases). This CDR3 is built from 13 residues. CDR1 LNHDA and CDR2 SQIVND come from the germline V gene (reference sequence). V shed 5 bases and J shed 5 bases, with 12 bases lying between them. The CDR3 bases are TGTGCCAGTAGTCACAGGTTCCCATATGGCTACACCTTC. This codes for CASSHRFPYGYTF.

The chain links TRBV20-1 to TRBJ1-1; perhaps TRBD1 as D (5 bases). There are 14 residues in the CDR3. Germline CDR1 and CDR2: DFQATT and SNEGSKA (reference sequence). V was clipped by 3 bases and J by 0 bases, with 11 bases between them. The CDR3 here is CSASGGIMNTEAFF. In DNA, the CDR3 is TGCAGTGCTAGTGGGGGGATCATGAACACTGAAGCTTTCTTT.

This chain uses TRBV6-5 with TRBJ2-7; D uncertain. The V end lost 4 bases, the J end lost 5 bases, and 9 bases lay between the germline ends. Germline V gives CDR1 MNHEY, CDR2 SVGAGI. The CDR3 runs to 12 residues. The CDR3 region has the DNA TGTGCCAGCAGTTCCCCCTTCGACGAGCAGTACTTC. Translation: CASSSPFDEQYF.

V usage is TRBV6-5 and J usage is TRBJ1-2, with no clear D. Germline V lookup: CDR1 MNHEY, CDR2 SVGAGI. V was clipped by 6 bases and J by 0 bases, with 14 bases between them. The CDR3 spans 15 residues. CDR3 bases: TGTGCCAGCAGCCCGGCGGGGAAAGCTAACTATGGCTACACCTTC. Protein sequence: CASSPAGKANYGYTF.

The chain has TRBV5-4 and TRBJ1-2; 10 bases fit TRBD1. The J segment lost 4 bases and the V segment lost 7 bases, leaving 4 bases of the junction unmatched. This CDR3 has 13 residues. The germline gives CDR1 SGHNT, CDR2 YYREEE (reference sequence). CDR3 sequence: CASRDRGGYGYTF. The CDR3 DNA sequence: TGTGCCAGCCGGGACAGGGGTGGCTATGGCTACACCTTC.

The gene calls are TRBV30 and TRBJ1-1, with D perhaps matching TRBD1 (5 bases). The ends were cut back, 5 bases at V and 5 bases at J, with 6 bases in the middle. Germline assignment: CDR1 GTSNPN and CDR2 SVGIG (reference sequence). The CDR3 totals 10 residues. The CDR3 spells CAWGGTEAFF. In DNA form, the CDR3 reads TGTGCCTGGGGGGGGACTGAAGCTTTCTTT.

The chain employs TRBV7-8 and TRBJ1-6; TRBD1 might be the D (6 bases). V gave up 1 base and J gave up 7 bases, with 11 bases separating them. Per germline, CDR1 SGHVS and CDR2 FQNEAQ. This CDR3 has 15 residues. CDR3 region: CASSLGRQANSPLHF. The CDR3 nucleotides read TGTGCCAGCAGCTTAGGGCGACAGGCCAATTCACCCCTCCACTTT.

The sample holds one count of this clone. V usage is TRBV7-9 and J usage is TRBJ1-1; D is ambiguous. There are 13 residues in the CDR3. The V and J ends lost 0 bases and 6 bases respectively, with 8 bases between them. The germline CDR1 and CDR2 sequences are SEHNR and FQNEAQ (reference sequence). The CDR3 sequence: CASSLARIAEAFF. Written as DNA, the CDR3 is TGTGCCAGCAGCTTAGCCAGGATTGCTGAAGCTTTCTTT.

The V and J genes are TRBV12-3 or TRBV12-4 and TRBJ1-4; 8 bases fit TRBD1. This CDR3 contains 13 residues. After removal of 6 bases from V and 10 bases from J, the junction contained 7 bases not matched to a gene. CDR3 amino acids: CASRGGQGGKLFF. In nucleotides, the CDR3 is TGTGCCAGCAGGGGCGGACAGGGAGGAAAACTGTTTTTT.

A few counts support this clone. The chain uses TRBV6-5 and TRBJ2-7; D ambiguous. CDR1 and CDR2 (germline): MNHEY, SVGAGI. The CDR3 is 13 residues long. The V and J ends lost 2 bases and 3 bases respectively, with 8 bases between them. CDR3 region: CASSYLGDYEQYF. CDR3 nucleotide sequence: TGTGCCAGCAGTTACCTAGGAGACTACGAGCAGTACTTC.

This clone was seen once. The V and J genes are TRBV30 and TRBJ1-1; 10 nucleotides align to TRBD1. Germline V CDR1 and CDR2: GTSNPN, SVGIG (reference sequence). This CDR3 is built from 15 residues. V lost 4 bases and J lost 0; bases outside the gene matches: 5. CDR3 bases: TGTGCCTGGACAGGGACAGGGGTGATGAACACTGAAGCTTTCTTT. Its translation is CAWTGTGVMNTEAFF. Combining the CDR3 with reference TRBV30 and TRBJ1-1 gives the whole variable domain SQTIHQWPATLVQPVGSPLSLECTVEGTSNPNLYWYRQAAGRGLQLLFYSVGIGQISSEVPQNLSASRPQDRQFILSSKKLLLSDSGFYLCAWTGTGVMNTEAFFGQGTRLTVV.